The T cell receptor (beta chain) under discussion was sequenced for a study of technical replicates of blood from a few donors (TCRdb year 2017). From the cysteine up to the phenylalanine, the CDR3 has a length of 15 residues. CDR3 DNA is the only sequence kept; it has 45 bases, read in frame from the first base. The CDR1 and CDR2 encoded by the germline V gene are SGHAT and FQNNGV. Trimming removed 3 bases from V and 4 bases from J; the gene matches leave 5 bases unexplained. Library prep was done by the immunoSEQ multiplex PCR assay. Not all clones reach the TCRdb copy of this immuneACCESS table, which keeps in-frame sequences only. Checked studies attribute under half of the gap to unresolved V genes and leave the rest unexplained. For this sample the table gives roughly 68,000 clones, of which around nine tenths were detected only once. Of the sample, about 5.1% falls within the top ten clones.

This clone was seen only once. What antigen it recognizes has not been identified. Base qualities are not provided; no much larger clone lies one nucleotide away. The sequenced sample consisted of PBMCs. The chain links TRBV11-2 with TRBJ1-2, and TRBD1 matches 10 of the central bases. This clonotype was obtained from a human donor in good health. Some clones in this sample may be carry-over from other donors' samples. The DNA sequence follows: TGTGCCAGCAGCTTGTGGACAGGGGGTATCTATGGCTACACCTTC. Protein translation: CASSLWTGGIYGYTF.